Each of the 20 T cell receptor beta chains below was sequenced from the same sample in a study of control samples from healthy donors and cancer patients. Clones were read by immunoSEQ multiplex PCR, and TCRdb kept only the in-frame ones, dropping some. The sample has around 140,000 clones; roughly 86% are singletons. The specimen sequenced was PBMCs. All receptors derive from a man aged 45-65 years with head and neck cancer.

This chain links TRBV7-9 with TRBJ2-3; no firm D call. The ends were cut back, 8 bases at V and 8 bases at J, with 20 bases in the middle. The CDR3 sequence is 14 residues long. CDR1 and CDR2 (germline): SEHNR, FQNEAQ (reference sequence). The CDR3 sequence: CASGKTGASGTQYF. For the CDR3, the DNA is TGTGCCAGCGGTAAGACCGGCGCTTCGGGTACGCAGTATTTT.

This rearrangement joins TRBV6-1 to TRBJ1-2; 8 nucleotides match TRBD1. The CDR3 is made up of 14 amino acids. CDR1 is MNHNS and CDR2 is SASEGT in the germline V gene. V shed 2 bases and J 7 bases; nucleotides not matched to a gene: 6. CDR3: CASSESGTGSGYTF. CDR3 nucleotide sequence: TGTGCCAGCAGTGAATCGGGGACAGGCTCTGGCTACACCTTC.

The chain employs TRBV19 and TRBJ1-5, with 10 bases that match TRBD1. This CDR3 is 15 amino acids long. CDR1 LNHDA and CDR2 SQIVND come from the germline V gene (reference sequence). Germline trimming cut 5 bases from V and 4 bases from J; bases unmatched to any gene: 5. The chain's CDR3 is CASSPGQGWNQPQHF. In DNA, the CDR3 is TGTGCCAGTAGTCCGGGACAGGGGTGGAATCAGCCCCAGCATTTT.

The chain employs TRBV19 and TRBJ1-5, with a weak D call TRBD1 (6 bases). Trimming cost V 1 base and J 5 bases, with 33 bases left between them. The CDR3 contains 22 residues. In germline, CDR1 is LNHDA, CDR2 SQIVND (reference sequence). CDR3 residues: CASSIGPRGGTQRPISDQPQHF. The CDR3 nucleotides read TGTGCCAGTAGTATAGGACCCCGAGGGGGGACCCAACGTCCTATAAGCGATCAGCCCCAGCATTTT.

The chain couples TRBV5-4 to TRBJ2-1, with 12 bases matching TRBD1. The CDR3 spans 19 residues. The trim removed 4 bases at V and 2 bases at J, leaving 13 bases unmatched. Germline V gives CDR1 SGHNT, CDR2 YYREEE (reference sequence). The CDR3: CASSAPGTGGAGAYNEQFF. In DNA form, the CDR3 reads TGTGCCAGCAGCGCTCCCGGGACAGGGGGCGCTGGGGCCTACAATGAGCAGTTCTTC.

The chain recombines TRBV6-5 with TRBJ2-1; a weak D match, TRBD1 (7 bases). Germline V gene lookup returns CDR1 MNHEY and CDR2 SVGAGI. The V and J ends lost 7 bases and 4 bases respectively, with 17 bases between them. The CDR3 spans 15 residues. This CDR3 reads CASKEGAGAYNEQFF. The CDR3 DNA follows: TGTGCCAGCAAGGAGGGGGCAGGAGCTTACAATGAGCAGTTCTTC.

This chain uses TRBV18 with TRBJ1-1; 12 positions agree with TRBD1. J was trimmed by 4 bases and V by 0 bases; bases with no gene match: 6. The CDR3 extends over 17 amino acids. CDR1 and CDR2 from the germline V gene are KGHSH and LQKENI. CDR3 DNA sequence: TGTGCCAGCTCACCACCGTGGGGGACAGGGGGCTCCACTGAAGCTTTCTTT. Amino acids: CASSPPWGTGGSTEAFF.

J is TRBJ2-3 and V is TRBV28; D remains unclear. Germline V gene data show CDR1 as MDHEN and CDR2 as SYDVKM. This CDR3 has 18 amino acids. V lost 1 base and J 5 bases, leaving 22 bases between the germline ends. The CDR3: CASSLYNPVGSPRDTQYF. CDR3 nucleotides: TGTGCCAGCAGTTTATACAATCCGGTAGGTAGCCCCAGAGATACGCAGTATTTT.

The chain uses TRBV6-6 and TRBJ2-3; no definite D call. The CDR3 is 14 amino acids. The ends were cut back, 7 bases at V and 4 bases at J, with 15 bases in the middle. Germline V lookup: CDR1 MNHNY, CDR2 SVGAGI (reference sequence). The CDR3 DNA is TGTGCCAGCACGGAAGGCTTTGGCCCAGATACGCAGTATTTT. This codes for CASTEGFGPDTQYF.

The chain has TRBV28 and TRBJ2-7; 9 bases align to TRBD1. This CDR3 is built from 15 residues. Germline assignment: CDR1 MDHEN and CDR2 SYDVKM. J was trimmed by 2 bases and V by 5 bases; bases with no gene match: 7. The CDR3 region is CASSTGTGSPYEQYF. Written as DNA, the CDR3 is TGTGCCAGCAGTACTGGGACAGGGTCACCCTACGAGCAGTACTTC. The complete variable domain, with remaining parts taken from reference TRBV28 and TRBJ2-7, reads DVKVTQSSRYLVKRTGEKVFLECVQDMDHENMFWYRQDPGLGLRLIYFSYDVKMKEKGDIPEGYSVSREKKERFSLILESASTNQTSMYLCASSTGTGSPYEQYFGPGTRLTVT.

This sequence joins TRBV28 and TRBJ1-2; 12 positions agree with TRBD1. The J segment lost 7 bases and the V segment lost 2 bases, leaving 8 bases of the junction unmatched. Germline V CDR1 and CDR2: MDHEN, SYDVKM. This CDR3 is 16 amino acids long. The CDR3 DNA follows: TGTGCCAGCAGTTTAGCGCCGGGACAGGGGGCGCTTGGCTACACCTTC. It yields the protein CASSLAPGQGALGYTF.

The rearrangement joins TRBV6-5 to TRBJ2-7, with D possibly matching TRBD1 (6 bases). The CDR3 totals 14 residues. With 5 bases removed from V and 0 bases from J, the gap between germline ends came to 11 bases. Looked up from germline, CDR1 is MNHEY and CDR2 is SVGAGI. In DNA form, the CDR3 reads TGTGCCAGCAGTCGGACAGCGAGCTCCTACGAGCAGTACTTC. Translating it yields CASSRTASSYEQYF.

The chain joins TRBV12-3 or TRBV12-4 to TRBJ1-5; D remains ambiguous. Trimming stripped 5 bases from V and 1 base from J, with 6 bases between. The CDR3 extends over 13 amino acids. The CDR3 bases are TGTGCCAGCAGTCGCGACAGCAATCAGCCCCAGCATTTT. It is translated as CASSRDSNQPQHF.

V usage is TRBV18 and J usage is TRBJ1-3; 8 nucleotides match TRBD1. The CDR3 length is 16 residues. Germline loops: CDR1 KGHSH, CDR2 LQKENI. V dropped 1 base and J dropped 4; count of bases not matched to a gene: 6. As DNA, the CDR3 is TGTGCCAGCTCACCACGTCAGGGGGCGCAAGGAAACACCATATATTTT. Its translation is CASSPRQGAQGNTIYF.

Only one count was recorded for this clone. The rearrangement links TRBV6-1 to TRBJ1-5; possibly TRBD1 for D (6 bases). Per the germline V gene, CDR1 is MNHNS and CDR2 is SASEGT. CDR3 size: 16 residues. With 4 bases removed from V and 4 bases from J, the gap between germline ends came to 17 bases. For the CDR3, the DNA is TGTGCCAGCAGTGTCCTGCGGGGGCAGGGAAATCAGCCCCAGCATTTT. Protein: CASSVLRGQGNQPQHF.

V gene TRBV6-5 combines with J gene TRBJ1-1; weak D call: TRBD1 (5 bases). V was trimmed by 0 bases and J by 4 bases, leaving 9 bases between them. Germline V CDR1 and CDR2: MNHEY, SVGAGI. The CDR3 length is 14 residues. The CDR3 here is CASSYSSRVTEAFF. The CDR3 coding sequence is TGTGCCAGCAGTTACTCGAGCAGGGTCACTGAAGCTTTCTTT.

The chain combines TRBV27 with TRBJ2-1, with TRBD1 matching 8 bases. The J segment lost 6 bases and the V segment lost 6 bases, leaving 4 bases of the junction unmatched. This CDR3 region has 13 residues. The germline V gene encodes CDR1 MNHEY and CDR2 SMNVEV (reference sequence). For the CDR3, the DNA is TGTGCCAGCAGCAGGGGGCATCCCAATGAGCAGTTCTTC. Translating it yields CASSRGHPNEQFF.

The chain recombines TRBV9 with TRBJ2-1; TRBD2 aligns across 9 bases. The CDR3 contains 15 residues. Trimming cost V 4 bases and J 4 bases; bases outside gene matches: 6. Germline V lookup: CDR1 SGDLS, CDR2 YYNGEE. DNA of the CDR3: TGTGCCAGCAGCCCTTCCCTAGCGGGGTACAATGAGCAGTTCTTC. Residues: CASSPSLAGYNEQFF. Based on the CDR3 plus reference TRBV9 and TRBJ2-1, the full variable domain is DSGVTQTPKHLITATGQRVTLRCSPRSGDLSVYWYQQSLDQGLQFLIQYYNGEERAKGNILERFSAQQFPDLHSELNLSSLELGDSALYFCASSPSLAGYNEQFFGPGTRLTVL.

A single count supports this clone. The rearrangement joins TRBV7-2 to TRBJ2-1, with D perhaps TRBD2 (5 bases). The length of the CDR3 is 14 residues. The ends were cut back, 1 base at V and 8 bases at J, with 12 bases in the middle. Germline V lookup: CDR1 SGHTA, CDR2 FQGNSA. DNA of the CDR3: TGTGCCAGCAGCTTAGGGGTAGCGTCTCATGAGCAGTTCTTC. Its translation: CASSLGVASHEQFF.

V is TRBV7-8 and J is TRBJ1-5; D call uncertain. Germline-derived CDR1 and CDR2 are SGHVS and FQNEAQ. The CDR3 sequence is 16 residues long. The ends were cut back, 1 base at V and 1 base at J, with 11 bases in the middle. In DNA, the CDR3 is TGTGCCAGCAGCTTAGTTGGCGGAATGAGCAATCAGCCCCAGCATTTT. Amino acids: CASSLVGGMSNQPQHF.